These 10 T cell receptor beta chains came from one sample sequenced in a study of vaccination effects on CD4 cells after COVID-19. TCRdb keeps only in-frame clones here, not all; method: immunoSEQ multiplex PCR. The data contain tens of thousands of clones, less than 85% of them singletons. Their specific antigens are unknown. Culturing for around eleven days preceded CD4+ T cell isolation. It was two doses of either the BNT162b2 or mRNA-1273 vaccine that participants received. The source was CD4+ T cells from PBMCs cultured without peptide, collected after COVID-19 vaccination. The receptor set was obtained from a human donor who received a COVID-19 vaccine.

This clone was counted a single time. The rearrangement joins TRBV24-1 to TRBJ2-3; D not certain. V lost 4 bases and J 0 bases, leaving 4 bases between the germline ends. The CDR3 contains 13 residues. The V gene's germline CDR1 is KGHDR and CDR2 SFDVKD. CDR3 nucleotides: TGTGCCACCAGTGACGGGAGCACAGATACGCAGTATTTT. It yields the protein CATSDGSTDTQYF.

The chain's CDR3 is CASSLQQGMNTEAFF. Written as DNA, the CDR3 is TGTGCCAGCAGCCTGCAACAGGGAATGAACACTGAAGCTTTCTTT. The gene calls are TRBV7-2 and TRBJ1-1, with D possibly TRBD1 on 6 matching bases. V lost 5 bases, J lost 0 bases, and 13 bases lay in between. In germline, CDR1 is SGHTA, CDR2 FQGNSA. CDR3 size: 15 residues.

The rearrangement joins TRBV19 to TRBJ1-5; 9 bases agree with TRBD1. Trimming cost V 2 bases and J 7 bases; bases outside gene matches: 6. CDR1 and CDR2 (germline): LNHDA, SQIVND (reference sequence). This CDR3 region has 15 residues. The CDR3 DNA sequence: TGTGCCAGTAGTATAATAGGTGGACAGGGGCAGCCCCAGCATTTT. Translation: CASSIIGGQGQPQHF.

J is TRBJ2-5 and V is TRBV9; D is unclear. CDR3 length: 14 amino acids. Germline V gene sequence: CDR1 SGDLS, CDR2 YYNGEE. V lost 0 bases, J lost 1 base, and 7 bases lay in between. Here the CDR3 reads CASSVEGFQETQYF. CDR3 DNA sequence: TGTGCCAGCAGCGTAGAGGGCTTCCAAGAGACCCAGTACTTC.

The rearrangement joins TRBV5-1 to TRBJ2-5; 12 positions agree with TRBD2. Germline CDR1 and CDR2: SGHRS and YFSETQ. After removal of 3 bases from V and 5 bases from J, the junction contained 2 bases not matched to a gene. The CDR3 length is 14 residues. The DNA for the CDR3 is TGCGCCAGCAGCTCCACTAGCGGGGGGGAGACCCAGTACTTC. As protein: CASSSTSGGETQYF.

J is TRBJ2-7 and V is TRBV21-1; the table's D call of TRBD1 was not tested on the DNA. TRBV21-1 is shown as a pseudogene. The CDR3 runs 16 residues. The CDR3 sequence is CASSNPGTGGSYEQYV. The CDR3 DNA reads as TGTGCCAGCAGCAACCCCGGGACAGGGGGCTCCTACGAGCAGTACGTC.

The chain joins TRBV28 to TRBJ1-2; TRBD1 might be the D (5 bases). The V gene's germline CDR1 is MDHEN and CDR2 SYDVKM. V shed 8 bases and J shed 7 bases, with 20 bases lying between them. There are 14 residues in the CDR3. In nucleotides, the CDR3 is TGTGCCAGCGGAGGGACTATAGGACGGCTTGGCTACACCTTC. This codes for CASGGTIGRLGYTF.

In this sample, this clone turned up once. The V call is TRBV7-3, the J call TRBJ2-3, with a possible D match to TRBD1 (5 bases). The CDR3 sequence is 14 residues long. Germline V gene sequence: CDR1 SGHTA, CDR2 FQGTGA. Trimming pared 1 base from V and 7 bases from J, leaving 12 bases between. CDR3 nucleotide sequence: TGTGCCAGCAGCTTAAACCCCGCAGGGAATACGCAGTATTTT. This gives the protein CASSLNPAGNTQYF.

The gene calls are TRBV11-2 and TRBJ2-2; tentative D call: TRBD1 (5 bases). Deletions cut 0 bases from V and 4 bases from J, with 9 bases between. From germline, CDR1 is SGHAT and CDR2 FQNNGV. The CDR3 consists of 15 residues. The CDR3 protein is CASSLDRAGTGELFF. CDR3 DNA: TGTGCCAGCAGCTTAGACAGGGCCGGCACCGGGGAGCTGTTTTTT.

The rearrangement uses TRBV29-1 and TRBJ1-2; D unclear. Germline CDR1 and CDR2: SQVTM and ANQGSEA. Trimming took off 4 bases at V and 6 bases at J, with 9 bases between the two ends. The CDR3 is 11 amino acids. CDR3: CSVGETDGYTF. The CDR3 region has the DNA TGCAGCGTTGGCGAGACCGATGGCTACACCTTC.